Each of the 22 T cell receptor beta chains below was sequenced from the same sample in a study of blood T cell repertoires in COVID-19. The table came from immunoSEQ multiplex PCR; TCRdb's copy has only in-frame clones and leaves some out. Of roughly 140,000 clones in the sample, 85% to 90% were seen once. Sequencing was performed on peripheral blood. The receptors here all came from a man between 45 and 60 years old with active or convalescent COVID-19.

The chain couples TRBV6-6 to TRBJ2-5, with 9 bases fitting TRBD1. This CDR3 contains 14 residues. V trimming: 6 bases; J trimming: 5 bases; junction bases outside the gene matches: 7. Germline V lookup: CDR1 MNHNY, CDR2 SVGAGI (reference sequence). In DNA form, the CDR3 reads TGTGCCAGCAGATTCACAGGGGGCGGCGAGACCCAGTACTTC. It specifies CASRFTGGGETQYF.

The rearrangement uses TRBV4-1 and TRBJ2-1; TRBD2 matches 8 bases. Per germline, CDR1 MGHRA and CDR2 YSYEKL. The CDR3 loop spans 15 amino acids. J gave up 3 bases and V 2 bases, and 3 bases lay outside the gene matches. CDR3 in amino acids: CASSQSGTSYNEQFF. CDR3 bases: TGCGCCAGCAGCCAATCCGGGACTAGCTACAATGAGCAGTTCTTC.

The rearrangement uses TRBV6-5 and TRBJ2-2; D gene ambiguous. Looked up from germline, CDR1 is MNHEY and CDR2 is SVGAGI. Trimming shortened V by 2 bases and J by 3 bases, and 7 bases separated the two germline ends. CDR3 length: 14 amino acids. This chain's CDR3 is CASSYGIYTGELFF. CDR3 coding DNA: TGTGCCAGCAGTTACGGCATATACACCGGGGAGCTGTTTTTT.

The CDR3 here is CASSLSRASTDTQYF. In DNA, the CDR3 is TGTGCCAGCAGCTTATCGAGGGCCAGCACAGATACGCAGTATTTT. The chain is built from TRBV7-3 and TRBJ2-3, with D possibly being TRBD2 (5 bases). V lost 2 bases and J 0 bases, leaving 9 bases between the germline ends. CDR1 is SGHTA and CDR2 is FQGTGA in the germline V gene. The CDR3 has 15 residues.

The chain carries TRBV7-2 and TRBJ2-6, with TRBD2 matching over 11 bases. Per germline, CDR1 SGHTA and CDR2 FQGNSA. After removal of 5 bases from V and 0 bases from J, the junction contained 6 bases not matched to a gene. The CDR3 is 18 residues long. The chain's CDR3 is CASSTRLAGSSGANVLTF. The CDR3 nucleotides are TGTGCCAGCAGCACCCGACTAGCGGGGTCCTCTGGGGCCAACGTCCTGACTTTC.

The V gene is TRBV6-2 or TRBV6-3, the J gene TRBJ1-1; no definite D call. Trimming took 1 base from V and 6 from J, leaving 3 bases between them. Germline V gives CDR1 MNHEY, CDR2 SVGEGT. The CDR3 loop spans 11 amino acids. CDR3 coding DNA: TGTGCCAGCAGTTACTTAGCTGAAGCTTTCTTT. Residues: CASSYLAEAFF.

This clone was seen only a few times. This sequence joins TRBV11-2 and TRBJ2-4; D perhaps matches TRBD2 (5 bases). This CDR3 has 18 residues. Germline CDR1 and CDR2: SGHAT and FQNNGV. V shed 1 base and J shed 1 base, with 17 bases lying between them. The CDR3 protein is CASSLVVYGRAAKNIQYF. The CDR3 region has the DNA TGTGCCAGCAGCTTAGTGGTCTACGGGCGGGCCGCCAAAAACATTCAGTACTTC.

V and J are TRBV21-1 and TRBJ1-5. TRBV21-1 is a pseudogene locus. The CDR3 spans 13 residues. The CDR3 region has the DNA TGTGCCAGCAGCAAAAAAGGGAGTCAGCCCCAGCATTTT. Amino acid sequence: CASSKKGSQPQHF.

This chain uses TRBV11-2 with TRBJ2-7; 10 bases align to TRBD2. V dropped 4 bases and J dropped 9; count of bases not matched to a gene: 24. Germline values: CDR1 SGHAT, CDR2 FQNNGV. The CDR3 length is 19 residues. CDR3 loop: CASSSLRGRRLAGEQRQYF. Written as DNA, the CDR3 is TGTGCCAGCAGCTCCCTCCGAGGCCGTCGGCTAGCGGGAGAGCAAAGGCAGTACTTC.

The chain links TRBV25-1 to TRBJ1-2; no reliable D call. This CDR3 contains 12 residues. V shed 0 bases and J shed 7 bases, with 6 bases lying between them. Germline lookup yields CDR1 MGHDK and CDR2 SYGVNS. CDR3 in DNA: TGTGCCAGCAGTGAATATCCCGGTGGCTACACCTTC. Translation gives CASSEYPGGYTF.

CDR3 DNA: TGTGCCAGCAGCTTGGGACATCAATACGAGCAGTACTTC. As protein: CASSLGHQYEQYF. The rearrangement joins TRBV7-8 to TRBJ2-7; tentatively, D is TRBD1 (6 bases). V was clipped by 3 bases and J by 4 bases, with 10 bases between them. The germline V gene encodes CDR1 SGHVS and CDR2 FQNEAQ. This CDR3 is 13 amino acids long.

The rearrangement uses TRBV7-8 and TRBJ2-7, with 8 bases that match TRBD2. This CDR3 region has 17 residues. The trim removed 0 bases at V and 0 bases at J, leaving 7 bases unmatched. Per the germline V gene, CDR1 is SGHVS and CDR2 is FQNEAQ. CDR3 nucleotide sequence: TGTGCCAGCAGCTTAGCGCGGGAGGTCCCCAGCTCCTACGAGCAGTACTTC. It yields the protein CASSLAREVPSSYEQYF.

This sequence joins TRBV11-2 and TRBJ1-6; 11 positions agree with TRBD1. From germline, CDR1 is SGHAT and CDR2 FQNNGV. Losses at the gene ends were 7 bases for V and 8 bases for J; bases not matched to a gene: 7. This CDR3 has 15 residues. DNA for the CDR3: TGTGCCAGCAACATCCGGACAGGGGGCGATTCACCCCTCCACTTT. This sequence encodes CASNIRTGGDSPLHF.

The chain combines TRBV7-2 with TRBJ2-6; D is unclear. V gave up 4 bases and J gave up 0 bases, with 10 bases separating them. Germline lookup yields CDR1 SGHTA and CDR2 FQGNSA. This CDR3 is built from 16 residues. The DNA for the CDR3 is TGTGCCAGCAGCTCCCGGGTGGGCTCTGGGGCCAACGTCCTGACTTTC. This codes for CASSSRVGSGANVLTF.

This chain links TRBV9 with TRBJ1-5; 7 bases are a match to TRBD1. Per germline, CDR1 SGDLS and CDR2 YYNGEE. V shed 4 bases, J shed 5 bases, and the junction held 9 bases outside the gene matches. This CDR3 is 15 amino acids long. The CDR3 DNA is TGTGCCAGCAGCCCCGGGCAGGGGGGCTATCAGCCCCAGCATTTT. It codes for CASSPGQGGYQPQHF.

The chain recombines TRBV18 with TRBJ2-3, with D possibly being TRBD1 (5 bases). Germline values: CDR1 KGHSH, CDR2 LQKENI. Trimming removed 5 bases from V and 2 bases from J, with 14 bases in between. There are 15 residues in the CDR3. CDR3 bases: TGTGCCAGCTCATCTCAGGGTCCCCCCACAGATACGCAGTATTTT. This codes for CASSSQGPPTDTQYF.

This chain connects TRBV5-1 to TRBJ1-5; D is unclear. The CDR3 runs to 15 residues. Per the germline V gene, CDR1 is SGHRS and CDR2 is YFSETQ. Trimming removed 0 bases at V and 2 bases at J, with 9 bases between. This CDR3 reads CASSLGGFGNQPQHF. The CDR3 nucleotides read TGCGCCAGCAGCTTGGGAGGATTCGGCAATCAGCCCCAGCATTTT.

This chain connects TRBV2 to TRBJ1-1; D remains unclear. The germline V gene encodes CDR1 SNHLY and CDR2 FYNNEI. The CDR3 has 14 amino acids. The V and J ends lost 6 bases and 5 bases respectively, with 16 bases between them. CDR3 region: CASRVDASGTEAFF. DNA for the CDR3: TGTGCCAGCAGGGTCGACGCATCGGGGACTGAAGCTTTCTTT.

This clone was seen more than once but under ten times. The chain joins TRBV15 to TRBJ2-2; D might be TRBD2 (5 bases). Germline V gene sequence: CDR1 LNHNV, CDR2 YYDKDF (reference sequence). Trimming left V 8 bases short and J 2 bases short, with 12 bases between. CDR3 length: 14 residues. CDR3 sequence reads: CATAGEANTGELFF. The CDR3 nucleotides are TGTGCCACCGCCGGGGAAGCAAACACCGGGGAGCTGTTTTTT.

The chain employs TRBV7-3 and TRBJ2-7; D ambiguous. Trimming cost V 0 bases and J 5 bases, with 8 bases left between them. The length of the CDR3 is 13 residues. Germline CDR1 is SGHTA and CDR2 is FQGTGA. CDR3 protein: CASSLTLVHEQYF. CDR3 nucleotides: TGTGCCAGCAGCTTAACTCTAGTCCACGAGCAGTACTTC.

This clone has a single count. This chain connects TRBV28 to TRBJ2-6; 13 bases map to TRBD2. This CDR3 is 18 amino acids long. Germline V CDR1 and CDR2: MDHEN, SYDVKM. V lost 5 bases, J lost 4 bases, and 8 bases stayed unmatched. CDR3 protein: CASSQTSGRASGANVLTF. CDR3 nucleotides: TGTGCCAGCAGTCAAACTAGCGGGAGGGCCTCAGGGGCCAACGTCCTGACTTTC.

The J gene is TRBJ2-1, the V gene TRBV9, with D maybe TRBD2 (6 bases). Germline CDR1 reads SGDLS; CDR2 reads YYNGEE. Between the trimmed V and J ends, which lost 1 base and 5 bases, there was a span of 10 bases. This CDR3 region has 14 residues. CDR3: CASSVSLANNEQFF. The CDR3 DNA is TGTGCCAGCAGCGTAAGTCTAGCGAACAATGAGCAGTTCTTC.